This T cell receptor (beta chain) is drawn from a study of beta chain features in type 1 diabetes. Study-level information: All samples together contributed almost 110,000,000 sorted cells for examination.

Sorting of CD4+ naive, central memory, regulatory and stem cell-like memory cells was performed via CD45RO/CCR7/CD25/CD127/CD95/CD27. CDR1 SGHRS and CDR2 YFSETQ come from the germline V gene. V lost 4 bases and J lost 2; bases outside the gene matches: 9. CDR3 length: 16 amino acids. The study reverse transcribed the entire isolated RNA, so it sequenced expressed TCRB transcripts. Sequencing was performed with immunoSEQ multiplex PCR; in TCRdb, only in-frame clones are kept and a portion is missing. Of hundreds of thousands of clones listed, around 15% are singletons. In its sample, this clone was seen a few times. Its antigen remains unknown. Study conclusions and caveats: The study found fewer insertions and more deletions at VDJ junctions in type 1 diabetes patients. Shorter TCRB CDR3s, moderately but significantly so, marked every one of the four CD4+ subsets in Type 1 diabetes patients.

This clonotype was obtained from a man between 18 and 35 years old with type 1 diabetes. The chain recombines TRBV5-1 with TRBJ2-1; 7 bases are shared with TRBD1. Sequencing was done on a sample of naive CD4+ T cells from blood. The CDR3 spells CASSAGTDRAYNEQFF. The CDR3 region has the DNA TGCGCCAGCAGCGCTGGGACAGACCGGGCCTACAATGAGCAGTTCTTC.